The source of this T cell receptor (beta chain) is a study of blood T cell repertoires in COVID-19. Original handling: Estimation of nucleated cell counts was performed using reference gene primer amplification. The table came from immunoSEQ multiplex PCR; TCRdb's copy has only in-frame clones and leaves some out. D and trimming were read from the DNA, whereas the V and J calls and clone size are those reported in that table. Counted here are approximately 150,000 clones, around 86% occurring once; the ten biggest clones make up approximately 12%. This CDR3 spans 18 amino acids. The germline gives CDR1 SGHAT, CDR2 FQDESV (reference sequence). On this clone itself: A read error may account for a junction end that differs from germline.

The sequence was obtained from a man aged 65 to 79 who had recovered from COVID-19. The chain joins TRBV11-1 to TRBJ2-1, with a possible D match to TRBD1 (6 bases). Sequenced: peripheral blood. The CDR3 spells CASSVAQGLGSSYNEQFF. For the CDR3, the DNA is TGTGCCAGCAGCGTAGCCCAGGGGTTGGGGAGCTCCTACAATGAGCAGTTCTTC. Full variable domain (rest looked up from reference TRBV11-1 and TRBJ2-1): EAEVAQSPRYKITEKSQAVAFWCDPISGHATLYWYRQILGQGPELLVQFQDESVVDDSQLPKDRFSAERLKGVDSTLKIQPAELGDSAMYLCASSVAQGLGSSYNEQFFGPGTRLTVL.